A selection of T cell receptor beta chains follows, all from one sample in a study of blood T cells in healthy people across ages. TCRdb analysed the 5' RACE reads with MiXCR anew, one entry per CDR3 protein. The sample lists approximately 1.5 million distinct CDR3 sequences; roughly two fifths were seen once. Material: blood. The receptors were sampled from a woman between 18 and 30 years old in good health. Both conserved end residues are part of each CDR3. A D gene is named only where the DNA matches it firmly. The size field is filled for only some rows; it gives once, few, many or a size class.

>TRBV20-1|.|TRBJ1-4|TRBD1
TGCAGTGCTAGAGAAGGACAGGCAACTAGTGAAAAACTGTTTTTT
CSAREGQATSEKLFF
>TRBV27|.|TRBJ1-2|.
TGTGCCAGCAGTTCCCGACAGTATGCTAACTATGGCTACACCTTC
CASSSRQYANYGYTF
>TRBV7-2|few|TRBJ2-7|.
TGTGCCAGCAGCTTTAGTATAGGATCCTACGAGCAGTACTTC
CASSFSIGSYEQYF
>TRBV4-2|.|TRBJ2-1|.
TGTGCCTGCAGCCGGGTCATGAGCGGAGCGGGCAATGAGCAGTTCTTC
CACSRVMSGAGNEQFF
>TRBV12-3/TRBV12-4|few|TRBJ2-5|TRBD1
TGTGCCAGCAGTATTGGACAGGGGCAAGAGACCCAGTACTTC
CASSIGQGQETQYF
>TRBV4-1|few|TRBJ2-3|.
TGTGCCAGCAGCCCTTCCGGGCCCACGCAGTATTTT
CASSPSGPTQYF
>TRBV27|.|TRBJ1-2|TRBD1
TGTGCCAGCAGTTACTGGGACAGGGGAAGCTCTATCTACACCTTC
CASSYWDRGSSIYTF
>TRBV6-6|.|TRBJ1-5|.
TGTGCCAGCATCCCGGACGGTGGAGAGAATCAGCCCCAGCATTTT
CASIPDGGENQPQHF
>TRBV20-1|.|TRBJ1-4|.
TGCAGTGCTACGAGACGAGGGGGGACTAATGAAAAACTGTTTTTT
CSATRRGGTNEKLFF
>TRBV7-3|.|TRBJ1-1|.
TGTGCCAGCAGCTTTGGAGACTCAGGGGATTACGGGACGGATGCTGAAGCTTTCTTT
CASSFGDSGDYGTDAEAFF
>TRBV5-1|.|TRBJ2-1|.
TGCGCCAGCAGCTTGCAGGCCCCGCTGTACAATGAGCAGTTCTTC
CASSLQAPLYNEQFF